A single sample gave rise to the 14 T cell receptor beta chains below, sequenced in a study of T cells in localized non-small cell lung cancer. The method was immunoSEQ multiplex PCR; TCRdb's version includes in-frame clones alone and lacks a portion of them. The data show around 26,000 clones, roughly 80% seen once. The sequenced sample was peripheral blood, obtained before any cancer treatment. Receptors originate from a man between 35 and 75 years old with stage III squamous cell lung carcinoma.

The chain links TRBV5-1 to TRBJ1-5, with 7 bases aligning to TRBD1. V lost 4 bases to trimming and J lost 0 bases; unmatched junction nucleotides: 4. In germline, CDR1 is SGHRS, CDR2 YFSETQ. The CDR3 loop spans 15 amino acids. As DNA, the CDR3 is TGCGCCAGCAGCCAGGGGACAGTTAGCAATCAGCCCCAGCATTTT. Translated, it gives CASSQGTVSNQPQHF.

CDR3 loop: CASSSPGQSTRETQYF. CDR3 nucleotides: TGTGCCAGTAGTAGCCCGGGACAGTCAACAAGAGAGACCCAGTACTTC. This rearrangement joins TRBV19 to TRBJ2-5; 7 nucleotides line up with TRBD1. The CDR3 sequence is 16 residues long. V lost 4 bases to trimming and J lost 4 bases; unmatched junction nucleotides: 12. Germline CDR1 LNHDA, CDR2 SQIVND (reference sequence).

This CDR3 is CAIAVLYADTQYF. The CDR3 DNA reads as TGTGCCATAGCAGTCTTGTATGCAGATACGCAGTATTTT. This chain connects TRBV10-3 to TRBJ2-3; D uncertain. The CDR3 runs 13 residues. Deletions cut 9 bases from V and 4 bases from J, with 14 bases between. Per germline, CDR1 ENHRY and CDR2 SYGVKD.

The J gene is TRBJ2-5, the V gene TRBV7-9; 8 bases fit TRBD1. Germline CDR1 and CDR2: SEHNR and FQNEAQ (reference sequence). The CDR3 spans 14 residues. V lost 3 bases to trimming and J lost 5 bases; unmatched junction nucleotides: 5. The CDR3 region is CASSLAGGVETQYF. The CDR3 coding sequence is TGTGCCAGCAGCTTGGCAGGGGGCGTTGAGACCCAGTACTTC.

The rearrangement joins TRBV28 to TRBJ1-2; no reliable D call. V lost 8 bases and J lost 1, with 5 bases in between. The CDR3 covers 11 residues. Germline V gene sequence: CDR1 MDHEN, CDR2 SYDVKM. The CDR3 DNA is TGTGCCAGCTCCCTTAACTATGGCTACACCTTC. It is translated as CASSLNYGYTF.

This clone was counted once. The chain links TRBV2 to TRBJ2-2, with 8 bases lining up with TRBD2. This CDR3 is built from 17 residues. Trimming at V came to 4 bases and at J to 0 bases, leaving 7 bases not matched to a gene. CDR1 is SNHLY, CDR2 FYNNEI, per germline. The DNA of the CDR3 is TGTGCCAGCAGTGGGGGATTTAGCGGGGCGAACACCGGGGAGCTGTTTTTT. This codes for CASSGGFSGANTGELFF.

The genes are TRBV10-2 and TRBJ2-1; 9 nucleotides agree with TRBD2. This CDR3 has 17 residues. V shed 2 bases and J 6 bases; nucleotides not matched to a gene: 11. Germline CDR1 is WSHSY and CDR2 is SAAADI. The CDR3 here is CASSEGGGSGSFNEQFF. The CDR3 DNA reads as TGCGCCAGCAGTGAGGGGGGTGGTAGCGGGAGTTTCAATGAGCAGTTCTTC.

This chain joins TRBV18 and TRBJ1-5, with 9 bases that match TRBD1. With 4 bases clipped from V and 7 bases from J, the junction kept 2 bases outside the gene matches. Germline values: CDR1 KGHSH, CDR2 LQKENI. The CDR3 runs 13 residues. The CDR3 spells CASSLDRGQPQHF. The CDR3, as DNA: TGTGCCAGCTCACTGGACAGGGGACAGCCCCAGCATTTT.

V usage is TRBV10-3 and J usage is TRBJ1-1; D is unresolved. V shed 2 bases and J shed 8 bases, with 6 bases lying between them. The germline gives CDR1 ENHRY, CDR2 SYGVKD. There are 11 residues in the CDR3. As DNA, the CDR3 is TGTGCCATCAGTGAGAGTACCGAAGCTTTCTTT. It encodes CAISESTEAFF.

The chain couples TRBV7-6 to TRBJ1-4, with TRBD1 matching over 9 bases. The CDR3 is 14 amino acids. Germline values: CDR1 SGHVS, CDR2 FNYEAQ. V lost 3 bases and J lost 8; bases outside the gene matches: 4. The CDR3 reads CASSFDGTGEKLFF. The CDR3 nucleotides are TGTGCCAGCAGCTTTGATGGGACAGGGGAAAAACTGTTTTTT.

The chain joins TRBV7-8 to TRBJ1-4, with no clear D. CDR3 length: 12 residues. V gave up 3 bases and J gave up 10 bases, with 9 bases separating them. In germline, CDR1 is SGHVS, CDR2 FQNEAQ. CDR3 coding DNA: TGTGCCAGCAGCTTCACGACCGGAAAACTGTTTTTT. Amino acid sequence: CASSFTTGKLFF.

V gene TRBV7-3 combines with J gene TRBJ2-7, with D possibly being TRBD1 (5 bases). The V end lost 0 bases, the J end lost 5 bases, and 11 bases lay between the germline ends. The CDR3 contains 14 residues. Germline CDR1 is SGHTA and CDR2 is FQGTGA. The CDR3, as DNA: TGTGCCAGCAGCTTAACTGGCCTAGGGGACGAGCAGTACTTC. Amino acid sequence: CASSLTGLGDEQYF.

The chain carries TRBV29-1 and TRBJ2-7; perhaps TRBD2 as D (6 bases). The V gene lost 6 bases and the J gene lost 3 bases, with 18 bases spanning the gap. CDR3 size: 14 residues. Germline lookup yields CDR1 SQVTM and CDR2 ANQGSEA. The CDR3 protein is CSVQGRGSGYEQYF. Written as DNA, the CDR3 is TGCAGCGTCCAAGGTCGGGGGAGCGGCTACGAGCAGTACTTC.

This chain connects TRBV27 to TRBJ1-2; D unclear. Trimming stripped 3 bases from V and 4 bases from J, with 9 bases between. Germline lookup yields CDR1 MNHEY and CDR2 SMNVEV (reference sequence). CDR3 size: 13 residues. DNA for the CDR3: TGTGCCAGCAGTTTCGGGGAAAGCTATGGCTACACCTTC. The encoded protein is CASSFGESYGYTF.